These T cell receptor beta chains were read from a single sample in a study of blood T cell repertoires in COVID-19. This table comes from immunoSEQ multiplex PCR, and its TCRdb copy is limited to in-frame clones, with some not included. The sample has approximately 25,000 clones; just over 90% are singletons. The sample comprised peripheral blood. All receptors come from a man between 65 and 85 years old with active COVID-19. Each CDR3 is given with its conserved first and last residue. A D gene is named only where the DNA matches it firmly. Clone size is not always given. Where it is, it says once, few, many or a class for expanded clones.

TRBV27,TRBD2,TRBJ2-5,.,CASSRPGKRGGRETQYF,TGTGCCAGCAGTCGCCCGGGGAAGCGGGGGGGCCGGGAGACCCAGTACTTC
TRBV6-5,.,TRBJ1-1,.,CASTLYNGGRTEAFF,TGTGCCAGCACCCTCTATAACGGGGGGAGGACTGAAGCTTTCTTT
TRBV6-6,TRBD1,TRBJ1-6,once,CASSLTGGNSPLHF,TGTGCCAGCAGTCTAACAGGGGGGAATTCACCCCTCCACTTT
TRBV4-1,.,TRBJ2-7,.,CASSRSGLDKSYEQYF,TGCGCCAGCAGCCGCAGTGGCCTCGACAAGAGCTACGAGCAGTACTTC
TRBV19,TRBD2,TRBJ2-1,.,CASSWGPSTSGRGNEQFF,TGTGCCAGTAGTTGGGGACCATCCACTAGCGGGAGGGGGAATGAGCAGTTCTTC
TRBV19,.,TRBJ1-5,.,CASSPAWAVGNQPQHF,TGTGCCAGTAGCCCCGCGTGGGCTGTAGGCAATCAGCCCCAGCATTTT
TRBV28,TRBD1,TRBJ1-2,.,CASSLTGGYGYTF,TGTGCCAGCAGTTTAACAGGGGGCTATGGCTACACCTTC
TRBV7-9,.,TRBJ1-5,.,CASSLGGNNQPQHF,TGTGCCAGCAGCTTAGGAGGGAACAATCAGCCCCAGCATTTT
TRBV3-1/TRBV3-2,.,TRBJ2-1,.,CASSDAPLADEQFF,TGTGCCAGCAGCGACGCTCCCTTAGCAGATGAGCAGTTCTTC
TRBV11-3,.,TRBJ2-7,.,CASSLGPKREQYF,TGTGCCAGCAGCTTAGGGCCAAAACGCGAGCAGTACTTC
TRBV7-3,.,TRBJ2-2,.,CASSTDNTGELFF,TGTGCCAGCAGTACAGACAACACCGGGGAGCTGTTTTTT
TRBV5-1,.,TRBJ2-7,.,CASSLALTGRSYEQYF,TGCGCCAGCAGCTTGGCCCTGACAGGGAGGTCCTACGAGCAGTACTTC
TRBV28,.,TRBJ2-3,once,CATRPPRGRNSTDTQYF,TGTGCAACCCGGCCCCCGCGAGGTCGAAATAGCACAGATACGCAGTATTTT
TRBV6-2/TRBV6-3,TRBD1,TRBJ2-2,once,CASRPTGETGELFF,TGTGCCAGCAGACCTACAGGGGAGACCGGGGAGCTGTTTTTT
TRBV14,.,TRBJ2-3,.,CASSQAGTGEGSGGALNTDTQYF,TGTGCCAGCAGCCAAGCCGGGACAGGGGAGGGTAGCGGGGGGGCCTTGAACACAGATACGCAGTATTTT
TRBV3-1/TRBV3-2,.,TRBJ1-3,.,CASTDQHSPYLSAGNTIYF,TGTGCCAGCACCGATCAGCATTCACCCTACTTAAGCGCTGGAAACACCATATATTTT
TRBV5-4,.,TRBJ2-3,.,CASSSSGVRSHTQYF,TGTGCCAGCAGCTCCTCAGGGGTTAGGTCACATACGCAGTATTTT
TRBV5-1,TRBD1,TRBJ2-2,.,CASGGTGQVAAGELFF,TGCGCCAGCGGGGGGACAGGGCAAGTTGCTGCCGGGGAGCTGTTTTTT
TRBV5-1,.,TRBJ2-1,.,CASSFGGTNEQFF,TGCGCCAGCAGCTTTGGGGGCACCAATGAGCAGTTCTTC
TRBV19,TRBD2,TRBJ2-6,once,CASSGVAGGPGANVLTF,TGTGCCAGTAGTGGCGTAGCGGGGGGCCCCGGGGCCAACGTCCTGACTTTC
TRBV7-9,TRBD1,TRBJ2-7,.,CASSRPGTGTYEQYF,TGTGCCAGCAGCCGCCCCGGGACAGGAACCTACGAGCAGTACTTC
TRBV19,TRBD1,TRBJ1-1,once,CASSPTGGGTEAFF,TGTGCCAGTAGTCCGACAGGGGGGGGTACTGAAGCTTTCTTT
TRBV29-1,.,TRBJ1-2,.,CSAHLTSDYGYTF,TGCAGCGCCCATTTGACATCCGACTATGGCTACACCTTC
TRBV6-2/TRBV6-3,TRBD2,TRBJ2-7,.,CASSSGGAGGPRGKYEQYF,TGTGCCAGCAGTTCCGGTGGGGCGGGGGGGCCTCGTGGTAAGTACGAGCAGTACTTC
TRBV11-2,.,TRBJ1-4,.,CASSSTRGRVSGWELFF,TGTGCCAGCAGCTCGACCCGGGGGAGGGTTAGCGGTTGGGAACTGTTTTTT
TRBV7-2,.,TRBJ1-5,few,CASSLSQGNQPQHF,TGTGCCAGCAGCTTAAGTCAGGGCAATCAGCCCCAGCATTTT
TRBV25-1,.,TRBJ2-3,.,CASSATDTQYF,TGTGCCAGCAGTGCAACAGATACGCAGTATTTT
TRBV19,TRBD1,TRBJ2-5,.,CASSINQGASETQYF,TGTGCCAGTAGTATAAATCAGGGGGCAAGCGAGACCCAGTACTTC
TRBV2,TRBD1,TRBJ1-5,.,CASSEMGQGWQPQHF,TGTGCCAGCAGTGAAATGGGACAGGGCTGGCAGCCCCAGCATTTT
TRBV7-2,.,TRBJ2-1,once,CASSLSASSYNEQFF,TGTGCCAGCAGCTTATCCGCTAGCTCCTACAATGAGCAGTTCTTC
TRBV30,.,TRBJ2-1,.,CAWSVGQSGNEQFF,TGTGCCTGGAGTGTCGGACAGTCCGGCAATGAGCAGTTCTTC
TRBV6-6,.,TRBJ1-4,once,CASSFHRATNEKLFF,TGTGCCAGCAGTTTCCACAGGGCAACTAATGAAAAACTGTTTTTT
TRBV7-2,TRBD1,TRBJ2-5,.,CAFKDRGQETQYF,TGTGCCTTCAAGGACAGGGGGCAAGAGACCCAGTACTTC
TRBV28,TRBD1,TRBJ2-7,.,CASRYRGPYEQYF,TGTGCCAGCAGATACAGGGGGCCCTACGAGCAGTACTTC
TRBV20-1,.,TRBJ2-3,.,CSASASSHTDTQYF,TGCAGTGCTAGTGCTAGCAGTCACACAGATACGCAGTATTTT
TRBV24-1,.,TRBJ2-2,.,CATSAGSNTGELFF,TGTGCCACCAGTGCAGGATCGAACACCGGGGAGCTGTTTTTT
TRBV15,TRBD2,TRBJ2-5,.,CATSRDGGIQETQYF,TGTGCCACCAGCAGAGACGGGGGGATTCAAGAGACCCAGTACTTC
TRBV27,.,TRBJ2-1,.,CASSFRQYNEQFF,TGTGCCAGCAGTTTTCGACAGTACAATGAGCAGTTCTTC
TRBV24-1,TRBD2,TRBJ2-1,.,CATSDYTSGRARVEQFF,TGTGCCACCAGTGATTATACTAGCGGGAGGGCCAGGGTTGAGCAGTTCTTC
TRBV6-5,TRBD1,TRBJ1-2,.,CASSYSAGGDICYTF,TGTGCCAGCAGTTACTCTGCAGGGGGCGATATTTGCTACACCTTC
TRBV21-1,.,TRBJ2-4,.,CASSTLRQGRYKNIQYF,TGTGCCAGCAGCACCCTTAGACAGGGCCGTTACAAAAACATTCAGTACTTC
TRBV6-5,TRBD1,TRBJ1-6,.,CASRTGAYNSPLHF,TGTGCCAGCAGGACAGGGGCGTATAATTCACCCCTCCACTTT
TRBV6-2/TRBV6-3,.,TRBJ2-4,.,CASSGQIGVKNIQYF,TGTGCCAGCAGTGGACAGATCGGTGTCAAAAACATTCAGTACTTC
TRBV9,.,TRBJ1-6,.,CASSVSGWHSPLHF,TGTGCCAGCAGCGTATCAGGGTGGCATTCACCCCTCCACTTT
TRBV7-2,TRBD2,TRBJ2-1,.,CASSLITSGRNEQFF,TGTGCCAGCAGCCTCATAACTAGCGGGAGAAATGAGCAGTTCTTC
TRBV5-1,TRBD1,TRBJ2-7,.,CASSLAGQGVIDEQYF,TGCGCCAGCAGCTTGGCCGGGCAGGGGGTGATCGACGAGCAGTACTTC
TRBV28,TRBD2,TRBJ2-1,.,CASRSSVAGSYNEQFF,TGTGCCAGCAGATCGTCCGTAGCGGGGTCCTACAATGAGCAGTTCTTC
TRBV27,.,TRBJ2-2,once,CASRTRGYGRTGELFF,TGTGCCAGCAGGACCAGGGGGTATGGGAGGACCGGGGAGCTGTTTTTT
TRBV28,.,TRBJ1-2,few,CASSLQGNRYGYTF,TGTGCCAGCAGTCTGCAGGGGAACCGCTATGGCTACACCTTC
TRBV9,TRBD1,TRBJ1-1,.,CASSPGGRNTEAFF,TGTGCCAGCAGCCCAGGGGGCCGGAACACTGAAGCTTTCTTT
TRBV18,TRBD1,TRBJ2-4,.,CASSPTGTGGKWAKNIQYF,TGTGCCAGCTCACCAACCGGGACAGGGGGCAAGTGGGCCAAAAACATTCAGTACTTC
TRBV18,TRBD1,TRBJ1-1,.,CASSSFRGRNTEAFF,TGTGCCAGCTCGTCCTTCAGGGGGCGGAACACTGAAGCTTTCTTT
TRBV30,.,TRBJ2-4,.,CAWSLGWTGRNIQYF,TGTGCCTGGAGCCTAGGTTGGACCGGGAGAAACATTCAGTACTTC
TRBV14,TRBD1,TRBJ1-1,.,CASSQVGTGSPEAFF,TGTGCCAGCAGCCAAGTAGGGACAGGGAGTCCTGAAGCTTTCTTT
TRBV18,.,TRBJ2-7,.,CASSPPRQAATYEQYF,TGTGCCAGCTCACCACCACGACAGGCCGCCACGTACGAGCAGTACTTC